This T cell receptor beta chain comes out of a study of identical twins. General observations from the study: Reduced insertions were recorded for abundant cord blood beta clonotypes, with no such pattern in memory repertoires.

Details on this clonotype: Antigen unknown.

The length of the CDR3 is 14 residues. After removal of 4 bases from V and 5 bases from J, the junction contained 4 bases not matched to a gene. In TCRdb, the 5' RACE reads were re-called with MiXCR into one record per CDR3 protein. In the table there are some 500,000 distinct CDR3 sequences, 22% of which are singletons. These data were also reused for a study on T cells expressing NK-cell markers. That work states: The same clonotypes also predominated in the CD3+CD56-NKG2C+ fraction of a handful of donors.

The TCR originated in a woman aged 18-29 years in good health. Sequencing was done on a sample of CD4+ T cells sorted from blood. The rearrangement joins TRBV12-3 or TRBV12-4 to TRBJ2-2; the match to TRBD2 covers 7 bases. CDR3 bases: TGTGCCAGCAGTTCTTTTAGCGGGACCGGGGAGCTGTTTTTT. Protein product: CASSSFSGTGELFF.